What follows is one T cell receptor (beta chain) and its context. The data belong to a study of blood T cell repertoires in COVID-19. At the level of the study: PBMCs, B-cell-depleted T cells, or T cells provided the cDNA or gDNA that made up the material.

The germline V gene encodes CDR1 WNHNN and CDR2 SYGVQD (reference sequence). The ends lost 5 bases at V and 4 bases at J; junction bases unmatched: 8. The CDR3 sequence is 15 residues long. The assay was immunoSEQ multiplex PCR, and TCRdb's table has in-frame clones only and misses some. This table has 90,000 or so clones, 85% appearing once. The chain has TRBV10-1 and TRBJ1-2, with 9 bases that match TRBD1. The material sequenced was peripheral blood. The sequence was obtained from a man in his 60s with acute or convalescent COVID-19. Written as DNA, the CDR3 is TGCGCCAGCAGTTCGGACAGGGGCGACCTCTATGGCTACACCTTC. Its protein is CASSSDRGDLYGYTF.